These 20 T cell receptor beta chains share one sample of origin, sequenced in a study of neurological immune-mediated disorders. TCRdb passed the 5' RACE reads through MiXCR, listing each CDR3 protein once. The sample has some 60,000 distinct CDR3 sequences, over 8.5% seen once. Time point defined: longitudinal time-point 1 (baseline). The sequenced sample was PBMCs. These receptor sequences come from a male donor with HTLV-1-associated myelopathy (HAM/TSP).

This clonotype occurred many times. The gene calls are TRBV5-6 and TRBJ1-1; D unclear. The CDR3 consists of 12 residues. Germline CDR1 is SGHDT and CDR2 is YYEEEE. The ends were cut back, 3 bases at V and 3 bases at J, with 6 bases in the middle. DNA of the CDR3: TGTGCCAGCAGCTGGAGCGACACTGAAGCTTTCTTT. Translation gives CASSWSDTEAFF.

This clonotype was seen many times. V usage is TRBV7-9 and J usage is TRBJ1-4, with unresolved D. This CDR3 region has 15 residues. Germline V gene data show CDR1 as SEHNR and CDR2 as FQNEAQ (reference sequence). Trimming removed 2 bases at V and 11 bases at J, with 18 bases between. The CDR3 coding sequence is TGTGCCAGCAGCTTAAACCGGGATATCGTTGAGAAACTGTTTTTT. The encoded protein is CASSLNRDIVEKLFF. The entire variable domain, with the rest obtained from reference TRBV7-9 and TRBJ1-4, is as follows: DTGVSQNPRHKITKRGQNVTFRCDPISEHNRLYWYRQTLGQGPEFLTYFQNEAQLEKSRLLSDRFSAERPKGSFSTLEIQRTEQGDSAMYLCASSLNRDIVEKLFFGSGTQLSVL.

Ten or more counts support this clonotype. The V gene is TRBV20-1, the J gene TRBJ2-1; D unclear. Germline CDR1 is DFQATT and CDR2 is SNEGSKA (reference sequence). V shed 3 bases and J shed 0 bases, with 12 bases lying between them. The CDR3 runs to 15 residues. CDR3 sequence: CSASELSGSYNEQFF. In DNA, the CDR3 is TGCAGTGCTAGCGAGCTATCAGGCTCCTACAATGAGCAGTTCTTC.

This clonotype was counted at least ten times. The chain joins TRBV5-1 to TRBJ2-3; D might be TRBD2 (6 bases). Trimming cost V 3 bases and J 2 bases, with 16 bases left between them. Germline loops: CDR1 SGHRS, CDR2 YFSETQ. This CDR3 spans 16 amino acids. CDR3 amino acids: CASSSRIADSTDTQYF. The CDR3 bases are TGCGCCAGCAGCTCCCGGATAGCGGACTCCACAGATACGCAGTATTTT. The whole variable domain, remainder taken from reference TRBV5-1 and TRBJ2-3, is KAGVTQTPRYLIKTRGQQVTLSCSPISGHRSVSWYQQTPGQGLQFLFEYFSETQRNKGNFPGRFSGRQFSNSRSEMNVSTLELGDSALYLCASSSRIADSTDTQYFGPGTRLTVL.

At least ten counts were recorded for this clonotype. The chain carries TRBV20-1 and TRBJ2-7, with D possibly being TRBD2 (6 bases). The V end was cut by 3 bases, the J end by 2 bases, with 14 bases between. Looked up from germline, CDR1 is DFQATT and CDR2 is SNEGSKA (reference sequence). The CDR3 runs 14 residues. In nucleotides, the CDR3 is TGCAGTGCTAGGACTAGGATCCCCCCCTACGAGCAGTACTTC. Amino acids: CSARTRIPPYEQYF.

This clonotype appeared many times. This sequence joins TRBV20-1 and TRBJ2-3, with TRBD2 matching 14 bases. The CDR3 has 15 amino acids. V lost 5 bases to trimming and J lost 5 bases; unmatched junction nucleotides: 6. Germline V CDR1 and CDR2: DFQATT, SNEGSKA (reference sequence). This chain's CDR3 is CSASGLAGVEDTQYF. CDR3 nucleotides: TGCAGTGCTTCGGGACTAGCGGGGGTTGAAGATACGCAGTATTTT.

This clonotype was seen at least ten times. The chain carries TRBV10-3 and TRBJ2-5; 8 bases fit TRBD2. This CDR3 spans 13 amino acids. J gave up 4 bases and V 6 bases, and 4 bases lay outside the gene matches. Germline CDR1 and CDR2: ENHRY and SYGVKD. The CDR3 protein is CAISAGGGETQYF. CDR3 sequence (DNA): TGTGCCATCAGCGCGGGGGGAGGAGAGACCCAGTACTTC.

This clonotype came up many times. The chain joins TRBV4-1 to TRBJ1-6; TRBD1 might be the D (6 bases). CDR1 and CDR2 (germline): MGHRA, YSYEKL. The CDR3 loop spans 14 amino acids. With 0 bases removed from V and 10 bases from J, the gap between germline ends came to 10 bases. This CDR3 is CASSQEQGYSPLHF. CDR3 bases: TGCGCCAGCAGCCAAGAACAGGGATACTCACCCCTCCACTTT.

This clonotype was picked up many times. The V call is TRBV3-1, the J call TRBJ2-3; no clear D. The CDR3 covers 13 residues. The V and J ends lost 2 bases and 1 base respectively, with 4 bases between them. Germline values: CDR1 LGHDT, CDR2 YNNKEL (reference sequence). The CDR3 DNA sequence: TGTGCCAGCAGCCAACTGGGCACAGATACGCAGTATTTT. Its protein product is CASSQLGTDTQYF.

V and J are TRBV6-5 and TRBJ1-2, with unresolved D. Germline values: CDR1 MNHEY, CDR2 SVGAGI. V lost 2 bases, J lost 4 bases, and 11 bases lay in between. CDR3 length: 14 amino acids. The CDR3 loop is CASSYNGNGYGYTF. CDR3 DNA: TGTGCCAGCAGTTACAATGGGAATGGCTATGGCTACACCTTC.

This clonotype showed up many times. V and J are TRBV6-5 and TRBJ1-3; a weak D match, TRBD1 (6 bases). Trimming removed 9 bases at V and 0 bases at J, with 12 bases between. This CDR3 is 14 amino acids long. Germline assignment: CDR1 MNHEY and CDR2 SVGAGI. CDR3: CASGQSRSGNTIYF. The CDR3 DNA sequence: TGTGCCAGTGGACAGTCCCGCTCTGGAAACACCATATATTTT.

This clonotype was picked up many times. This sequence joins TRBV12-3 or TRBV12-4 and TRBJ1-1; no firm D call. V dropped 3 bases and J dropped 0 bases, with 5 bases sitting between them. This CDR3 is built from 13 residues. CDR3 sequence reads: CASSLVVNTEAFF. The CDR3 nucleotides read TGTGCCAGCAGTTTGGTTGTGAACACTGAAGCTTTCTTT.

The table lists this clonotype with a few counts. The rearrangement uses TRBV18 and TRBJ2-3; weak D call: TRBD1 (6 bases). The length of the CDR3 is 16 residues. Per the germline V gene, CDR1 is KGHSH and CDR2 is LQKENI. V lost 3 bases to trimming and J lost 0 bases, with 13 bases between them. The CDR3 loop reads CASSPEDRSSTDTQYF. DNA of the CDR3: TGTGCCAGCTCACCTGAGGACAGATCTAGCACAGATACGCAGTATTTT.

CDR3 sequence reads: CASSARVDSPLHF. DNA for the CDR3: TGTGCCAGCAGTGCGCGGGTTGATTCACCCCTCCACTTT. The chain combines TRBV6-1 with TRBJ1-6; the D is unclear. Germline CDR1 MNHNS, CDR2 SASEGT. The germline V and J ends were trimmed by 4 bases and 8 bases, with 9 bases remaining between them. This CDR3 region has 13 residues.

Ten or more counts support this clonotype. The rearrangement uses TRBV5-1 and TRBJ2-7; 7 bases align to TRBD1. After removal of 4 bases from V and 3 bases from J, the junction contained 7 bases not matched to a gene. The CDR3 loop spans 14 amino acids. Per germline, CDR1 SGHRS and CDR2 YFSETQ. The CDR3 region has the DNA TGCGCCAGCAGCAAATCGGGACAGAACTACGAGCAGTACTTC. Translated, it gives CASSKSGQNYEQYF.

There are many counts of this clonotype. The chain joins TRBV5-1 to TRBJ2-1; 9 nucleotides match TRBD1. The germline CDR1 and CDR2 sequences are SGHRS and YFSETQ. Unmatched junction bases numbered 5, after V lost 3 bases and J lost 4 bases. The CDR3 is made up of 15 amino acids. CDR3 bases: TGCGCCAGCAGCTCCGGGACAGGGTTATACAATGAGCAGTTCTTC. Translation gives CASSSGTGLYNEQFF. Full variable domain (missing parts from reference TRBV5-1 and TRBJ2-1): KAGVTQTPRYLIKTRGQQVTLSCSPISGHRSVSWYQQTPGQGLQFLFEYFSETQRNKGNFPGRFSGRQFSNSRSEMNVSTLELGDSALYLCASSSGTGLYNEQFFGPGTRLTVL.

There are many counts of this clonotype. The gene calls are TRBV12-3 or TRBV12-4 and TRBJ2-7, with D possibly TRBD1 on 6 matching bases. The CDR3 length is 13 residues. V gave up 10 bases and J gave up 2 bases, with 15 bases separating them. The chain's CDR3 is CATSGEGAYEQYF. CDR3 nucleotides: TGTGCCACTTCAGGGGAAGGGGCCTACGAGCAGTACTTC.

V usage is TRBV18 and J usage is TRBJ2-3; D may be TRBD2 (5 bases). Germline V gene data show CDR1 as KGHSH and CDR2 as LQKENI. Trimming removed 7 bases from V and 5 bases from J, with 25 bases in between. The CDR3 totals 17 residues. The CDR3 is CASYTSGNPTQIDTQYF. CDR3 coding DNA: TGTGCCAGCTACACCTCCGGGAACCCGACTCAGATAGATACGCAGTATTTT.

In this sample, this clonotype turned up many times. V gene TRBV29-1 combines with J gene TRBJ1-1; the D gene is possibly TRBD1 (5 bases). With 5 bases removed from V and 3 bases from J, the gap between germline ends came to 10 bases. The CDR3 has 12 residues. From germline, CDR1 is SQVTM and CDR2 ANQGSEA. The CDR3 loop is CSVQGRHTEAFF. The CDR3 nucleotides are TGCAGCGTTCAGGGAAGGCACACTGAAGCTTTCTTT.

The chain carries TRBV7-9 and TRBJ2-6; a weak D match, TRBD2 (5 bases). The CDR3 is 17 amino acids. From germline, CDR1 is SEHNR and CDR2 FQNEAQ (reference sequence). Trimming removed 5 bases at V and 0 bases at J, with 14 bases between. The CDR3 sequence is CASSTHESGSGANVLTF. The CDR3 region has the DNA TGTGCCAGCAGCACCCACGAAAGCGGCTCTGGGGCCAACGTCCTGACTTTC.